What follows are 5 T cell receptor beta chains derived from one specimen sequenced in a study of T-cell reconstitution after alpha-beta-depleted transplantation in children. Unique molecular identifiers were built into the TCRbeta library. TCRdb re-called the PCR reads through MiXCR, storing one row per CDR3 protein. The sample consists of 500,000 or so distinct CDR3 sequences, 30% to 35% of them appearing once. The sample in question was PBMCs from the stem cell graft donor, obtained from the stem cell graft. The receptors here all came from a human donor who donated a stem cell graft to a child with aplastic anemia.

This chain links TRBV20-1 with TRBJ1-1; D is possibly TRBD1 (5 bases). Germline V lookup: CDR1 DFQATT, CDR2 SNEGSKA (reference sequence). The CDR3 consists of 16 residues. Trimming shortened V by 0 bases and J by 1 base, and 15 bases separated the two germline ends. CDR3: CSARDRGRGGNTEAFF. CDR3 coding DNA: TGCAGTGCTAGAGATAGGGGCCGCGGGGGGAACACTGAAGCTTTCTTT.

The table lists this clonotype with a few counts. The V gene is TRBV28, the J gene TRBJ1-6, with D possibly matching TRBD1 (5 bases). Germline V gene sequence: CDR1 MDHEN, CDR2 SYDVKM. V shed 6 bases and J shed 10 bases, with 16 bases lying between them. The CDR3 covers 14 residues. CDR3 DNA sequence: TGTGCCAGCAGAAGACAGAACGGGGAATCACCCCTCCACTTT. This gives the protein CASRRQNGESPLHF.

The V call is TRBV6-2 or TRBV6-3, the J call TRBJ2-7; TRBD2 aligns across 9 bases. CDR1 is MNHEY and CDR2 is SVGEGT in the germline V gene. This CDR3 has 20 residues. J was trimmed by 0 bases and V by 4 bases; bases with no gene match: 19. CDR3 in amino acids: CASSSERRPSGNSISYEQYF. For the CDR3, the DNA is TGTGCCAGCAGTTCCGAACGACGGCCTAGCGGGAATTCGATCTCCTACGAGCAGTACTTC.

This clonotype was detected only a few times. The V call is TRBV6-2 or TRBV6-3, the J call TRBJ2-7, with D tentatively TRBD1 (6 bases). Germline-derived CDR1 and CDR2 are MNHEY and SVGEGT. This CDR3 is built from 13 residues. V was cut by 4 bases and J by 4 bases, with 11 bases left in between. This chain's CDR3 is CASSFQGRYEQYF. The CDR3 nucleotides are TGTGCCAGCAGTTTCCAGGGGCGGTACGAGCAGTACTTC.

This clonotype occurred a few times. The genes are TRBV19 and TRBJ2-1; D is unclear. Trimming removed 0 bases from V and 4 bases from J, with 10 bases in between. The CDR3 spans 15 residues. Germline CDR1 and CDR2: LNHDA and SQIVND (reference sequence). Written as DNA, the CDR3 is TGTGCCAGTAGTATAGATCTGAAGATTTACAATGAGCAGTTCTTC. This translates into CASSIDLKIYNEQFF.